These T cell receptor beta chains were read from a single sample in a study of T cell responses to AZD1222 COVID-19 vaccine. TCRdb keeps only in-frame clones here, not all; method: immunoSEQ multiplex PCR. The profile shows about 160,000 clones, around 87% of them singletons. Here the sequenced sample was peripheral blood, taken on day 0 of AZD1222 vaccination. Source of these receptors: an adult in good health. CDR3s include the opening cysteine and the closing phenylalanine or tryptophan. The order of the fields is V gene, D gene, CDR3 protein. A D gene is named only where the DNA matches it firmly.

>TRBV18|-
CASSQNRDSPLHF
>TRBV10-3|-
CAISPARGRGATNEKLFF
>TRBV9|-
CASSVFVTTEAFF
>TRBV7-9|TRBD1
CASSLARGQGRNTEAFF
>TRBV29-1|-
CSVEVGSYEQYF
>TRBV6-5|-
CASSFMVNTGELFF
>TRBV25-1|TRBD1
CASSAGTGRGQPQHF
>TRBV5-4|TRBD2
CASNEASGGSDTQYF
>TRBV3-1/TRBV3-2|-
CASSQQLLTEAFF
>TRBV19|TRBD1
CASSIPRTGNTEAFF
>TRBV19|-
CASSILGGGTDTQYF
>TRBV21-1|-
CASSDKGDRGLAGELFF
>TRBV6-5|-
CASSYRASTDTQYF
>TRBV11-2|-
CASTVSGSYEQYF
>TRBV10-3|-
CATRPGVDTEAFF
>TRBV6-4|-
CASSDEGTEAKNIQYF
>TRBV2|-
CASSDRGKATNEKLFF
>TRBV6-5|TRBD1
CASSYQGGSPLHF
>TRBV19|-
CASSIMPGGSNYGYTF
>TRBV5-6|-
CASSLIRAQGQPQHF
>TRBV5-4|-
CASSLAAGTNSPLHF
>TRBV9|-
CASSPVADNQPQHF
>TRBV5-4|-
CAIVTDSNSGNTIYF
>TRBV7-9|-
CASSPVGGNTIYF
>TRBV7-2|-
CASSFFGLEAFF
>TRBV6-1|TRBD1
CASSVEGQGAVYGYTF
>TRBV4-2|TRBD1
CASSPGDRGFDGYTF
>TRBV27|TRBD1
CASSPDRGGSGANVLTF
>TRBV28|TRBD1
CASSTGQGEAFF
>TRBV3-1/TRBV3-2|-
CASSHGETEAFF
>TRBV6-5|-
CASSYSIGIGSTEAFF
>TRBV9|-
CASSVVGTPYNEQFF
>TRBV6-5|-
CASSYNRIFSGNTIYF
>TRBV5-4|-
CASSLAIQEREAFF
>TRBV5-1|-
CASSFTGIEQYF
>TRBV6-5|-
CASTPRTTDTQYF
>TRBV6-1|-
CASSEGGTFSSEQFF
>TRBV9|TRBD2
CASSAYSGGELFF
>TRBV21-1|-
CASSKFRGQVLCGVSSYNSPLHF
>TRBV3-1/TRBV3-2|-
CASSQARDRDTGELFF
>TRBV19|-
CASSITARGAGANVLTF
>TRBV4-3|-
CASSQAGAYGELFF
>TRBV5-3|-
CARSLDRPSNEQFF
>TRBV3-1/TRBV3-2|-
CASSPRPTEAFF
>TRBV7-9|-
CASSPAISGANVLTF
>TRBV27|-
CASSLTSSTDTQYF
>TRBV6-5|-
CASTSAGPTGELFF
>TRBV7-9|-
CASSLAGALQETQYF
>TRBV6-5|TRBD1
CANRGPGTGELFF
>TRBV28|TRBD1
CASSLSGDRGVAFF